This TCR beta chain was sequenced during a study of control samples from healthy donors and cancer patients (dated by TCRdb to about 2020). The library came from the immunoSEQ multiplex PCR assay. Imported from immuneACCESS, the table was reduced by TCRdb to in-frame sequences with V and J called. These copies leave out some clones; in studies compared against another copy, an unresolved V gene accounts for under half, and the cause of the remainder is not known. In all, the sample holds 130,000 or so clones, and about 90% of those were seen once. The ten biggest clones cover under 9% of the sample. About this clone itself: Its specific antigen is unknown. Nothing much larger sits one base from this clone, and base qualities are not available.

According to the germline V gene (reference sequence), CDR1 reads MNHEY and CDR2 reads SMNVEV. Ends trimmed: V by 4 bases, J by 1 base; bases unmatched to a gene: 10. Reading from cysteine to phenylalanine, the CDR3 counts 17 amino acids. Left in the record is the CDR3 DNA by itself, 51 bases read in frame from the first base. This sequence originates from a man between 18 and 29 years old in good health. The V and J segments used are TRBV27 and TRBJ2-1; a stretch of 7 junction bases matches TRBD2. Sequenced input: blood. CDR3 region: CASSSIGLVGSYNEQFF. The nucleotides are TGTGCCAGCAGTTCAATTGGACTAGTAGGATCCTACAATGAGCAGTTCTTC.